A single sample is the source of the 23 T cell receptor beta chains below, sequenced in a study of blood T cell repertoires in COVID-19. The method was immunoSEQ multiplex PCR; TCRdb's version includes in-frame clones alone and lacks a portion of them. The table has about 170,000 clones, approximately 90% seen once. Sequenced input: peripheral blood. The receptors derive from a woman of 80 years or more in a cohort sampled during active or convalescent COVID-19.

The chain recombines TRBV3-1 (or the pseudogene TRBV3-2) with TRBJ1-1; D is perhaps TRBD1 (5 bases). This CDR3 is 15 amino acids long. Germline V CDR1 and CDR2: LGHDT, YNNKEL (reference sequence). V lost 2 bases, J lost 0 bases, and 10 bases lay in between. The CDR3 loop is CASSQFRQLNTEAFF. The CDR3 DNA reads as TGTGCCAGCAGCCAATTCCGACAGTTGAACACTGAAGCTTTCTTT.

This chain uses TRBV9 with TRBJ2-5; D gene ambiguous. CDR3 length equals 17 residues. Germline CDR1 and CDR2: SGDLS and YYNGEE. V was trimmed by 0 bases and J by 0 bases, leaving 15 bases between them. CDR3 sequence reads: CASSVDARSAYQETQYF. The CDR3 DNA sequence: TGTGCCAGCAGCGTAGACGCCCGGTCTGCGTACCAAGAGACCCAGTACTTC.

The genes are TRBV5-1 and TRBJ2-1; 12 bases are shared with TRBD2. V shed 5 bases and J 2 bases; nucleotides not matched to a gene: 17. Per the germline V gene, CDR1 is SGHRS and CDR2 is YFSETQ. This CDR3 is built from 20 residues. Here the CDR3 reads CASRGGRTSGTVSPYNEQFF. The CDR3 DNA is TGCGCCAGCAGGGGAGGGCGGACTAGCGGGACTGTAAGCCCCTACAATGAGCAGTTCTTC.

The chain links TRBV19 to TRBJ2-6; D is perhaps TRBD1 (6 bases). V shed 7 bases and J shed 0 bases, with 13 bases lying between them. In germline, CDR1 is LNHDA, CDR2 SQIVND (reference sequence). The CDR3 is made up of 16 amino acids. The CDR3 DNA sequence: TGTGCCAGTACCAGACAGGCCAACTCTGGGGCCAACGTCCTGACTTTC. Translating gives CASTRQANSGANVLTF. The variable domain in full, with the rest retrieved from reference TRBV19 and TRBJ2-6, is DGGITQSPKYLFRKEGQNVTLSCEQNLNHDAMYWYRQDPGQGLRLIYYSQIVNDFQKGDIAEGYSVSREKKESFPLTVTSAQKNPTAFYLCASTRQANSGANVLTFGAGSRLTVL.

This clone was recorded a few times. The chain joins TRBV27 to TRBJ2-7, with D maybe TRBD2 (5 bases). The CDR3 is 15 amino acids. V was pared by 7 bases and J by 0 bases, with 16 bases between. Germline CDR1 MNHEY, CDR2 SMNVEV (reference sequence). The CDR3 region has the DNA TGTGCCAGCAATTTCACGGGGTATAACTCCTACGAGCAGTACGTC. Its protein product is CASNFTGYNSYEQYV.

This chain connects TRBV30 to TRBJ1-2; D is undetermined. V was pared by 3 bases and J by 4 bases, with 18 bases between. Germline CDR1 GTSNPN, CDR2 SVGIG (reference sequence). The CDR3 runs to 15 residues. CDR3 loop: CAWRPTTGRVYGYTF. CDR3 DNA: TGTGCCTGGAGGCCCACGACCGGGAGGGTCTATGGCTACACCTTC.

The chain carries TRBV24-1 and TRBJ2-7; 10 bases line up with TRBD1. This CDR3 region has 12 residues. Germline loops: CDR1 KGHDR, CDR2 SFDVKD. The ends lost 7 bases at V and 6 bases at J; junction bases unmatched: 2. The CDR3 reads CATRDRGIEQYV. The CDR3 region has the DNA TGTGCCACCAGGGACAGGGGGATCGAGCAGTACGTC.

V and J are TRBV20-1 and TRBJ1-5; the D gene is possibly TRBD1 (5 bases). This CDR3 spans 13 amino acids. The germline V and J ends were trimmed by 3 bases and 5 bases, with 11 bases remaining between them. The germline V gene has CDR1 DFQATT and CDR2 SNEGSKA (reference sequence). CDR3: CSASPGNDQPQHF. CDR3 DNA sequence: TGCAGTGCTAGTCCAGGGAACGATCAGCCCCAGCATTTT.

The rearrangement links TRBV28 to TRBJ1-1; TRBD1 agrees at 7 bases. V gave up 5 bases and J gave up 1 base; unmatched junction bases: 4. Germline assignment: CDR1 MDHEN and CDR2 SYDVKM. The CDR3 is made up of 14 amino acids. The CDR3 DNA sequence: TGTGCCAGCAGTGACTGGGACAGGAACACTGAAGCTTTCTTT. Amino acids: CASSDWDRNTEAFF.

The chain combines TRBV18 with TRBJ2-1; a possible D gene is TRBD1 (5 bases). The CDR3 sequence is 13 residues long. Germline CDR1 reads KGHSH; CDR2 reads LQKENI. Trimming took 3 bases from V and 6 from J, leaving 9 bases between them. CDR3 DNA sequence: TGTGCCAGCTCACCCCAGGGCGCCAATGAGCAGTTCTTC. Protein: CASSPQGANEQFF.

This clone was seen just once. J is TRBJ2-1 and V is TRBV5-6; 10 positions agree with TRBD2. CDR1 is SGHDT, CDR2 YYEEEE, per germline. The CDR3 is 15 residues long. J was trimmed by 10 bases and V by 0 bases; bases with no gene match: 7. CDR3 nucleotides: TGTGCCAGCAGCTTGGTGCTAGCGGGAGTAGGGGAGCAGTTCTTC. Its protein is CASSLVLAGVGEQFF.

This clone was detected only once. This chain joins TRBV4-3 and TRBJ1-3; D remains ambiguous. This CDR3 comprises 16 residues. V lost 0 bases, J lost 0 bases, and 9 bases lay in between. Germline loops: CDR1 LGHNA, CDR2 YSLEER. The CDR3 protein is CASSQDLHSSGNTIYF. As DNA, the CDR3 is TGCGCCAGCAGCCAAGATCTCCACTCCTCTGGAAACACCATATATTTT.

This chain joins TRBV5-1 and TRBJ2-1; D may be TRBD2 (6 bases). The ends were cut back, 2 bases at V and 0 bases at J, with 9 bases in the middle. Germline V gene data show CDR1 as SGHRS and CDR2 as YFSETQ. This CDR3 is 15 amino acids long. This CDR3 reads CASSLWEDSYNEQFF. The CDR3 nucleotides read TGCGCCAGCAGCTTATGGGAGGACTCCTACAATGAGCAGTTCTTC.

The rearrangement uses TRBV28 and TRBJ1-1; D is ambiguous. Germline V lookup: CDR1 MDHEN, CDR2 SYDVKM. V lost 6 bases to trimming and J lost 3 bases, with 11 bases between them. This CDR3 contains 13 residues. The CDR3 bases are TGTGCCAGCAGGCTGACGGGAGACACTGAAGCTTTCTTT. This sequence encodes CASRLTGDTEAFF.

The chain employs TRBV5-6 and TRBJ1-2; D ambiguous. Germline assignment: CDR1 SGHDT and CDR2 YYEEEE. Trimming stripped 4 bases from V and 0 bases from J, with 7 bases between. The CDR3 contains 13 residues. This CDR3 is CASSPPTNYGYTF. DNA for the CDR3: TGTGCCAGCAGCCCCCCTACTAACTATGGCTACACCTTC.

The chain carries TRBV6-6 and TRBJ1-5; D is undetermined. Germline assignment: CDR1 MNHNY and CDR2 SVGAGI (reference sequence). V lost 7 bases, J lost 3 bases, and 19 bases lay in between. The CDR3 has 16 residues. CDR3 residues: CASKETRRRVNQPQHF. CDR3 nucleotides: TGTGCCAGCAAGGAGACTCGAAGACGGGTCAATCAGCCCCAGCATTTT.

The CDR3 DNA is TGTGCCAGCAGCCCTTCGGAGGGATACTACGAGCAGTACGTC. It encodes CASSPSEGYYEQYV. The chain couples TRBV7-8 to TRBJ2-7; D may be TRBD2 (6 bases). The CDR3 totals 14 residues. Germline V lookup: CDR1 SGHVS, CDR2 FQNEAQ. Trimming removed 5 bases from V and 3 bases from J, with 14 bases in between.

This chain uses TRBV23-1 with TRBJ2-7, with a tentative D call TRBD1 (6 bases). TRBV23-1 has ORF status, its function being uncertain. The CDR3 extends over 15 amino acids. Trimming pared 3 bases from V and 1 base from J, leaving 13 bases between. The CDR3 nucleotides read TGCGCCAGCAGTCATCCACGACAGGCTTCCTACGAGCAGTACGTC. Translation: CASSHPRQASYEQYV.

This clone is a singleton in its sample. V is TRBV4-3 and J is TRBJ2-1; 8 bases line up with TRBD2. The V segment lost 1 base and the J segment 7 bases; nucleotides outside the gene matches: 12. This CDR3 spans 17 amino acids. Germline V CDR1 and CDR2: LGHNA, YSLEER. The CDR3 DNA reads as TGCGCCAGCAGCCAAGGCCAGACTAGCGTTGATAATAATGAGCAGTTCTTC. Protein sequence: CASSQGQTSVDNNEQFF.

The gene calls are TRBV27 and TRBJ1-5; perhaps TRBD1 as D (6 bases). V lost 6 bases and J lost 0, with 12 bases in between. Germline lookup yields CDR1 MNHEY and CDR2 SMNVEV (reference sequence). The CDR3 runs to 15 residues. The DNA of the CDR3 is TGTGCCAGCAGCATGAACAGGGATAGCAATCAGCCCCAGCATTTT. It codes for CASSMNRDSNQPQHF.

The chain has TRBV20-1 and TRBJ2-7, with D possibly TRBD2 on 5 matching bases. The germline V gene has CDR1 DFQATT and CDR2 SNEGSKA (reference sequence). CDR3 length equals 14 residues. Trimming took 3 bases from V and 2 from J, leaving 14 bases between them. The CDR3 DNA reads TGCAGTGCTAGTTCCCCGGGGTTACCCTACGAGCAGTACTTC. As protein: CSASSPGLPYEQYF.

The chain is built from TRBV5-4 and TRBJ1-2; TRBD1 agrees at 7 bases. V gave up 3 bases and J gave up 8 bases; unmatched junction bases: 10. In germline, CDR1 is SGHNT, CDR2 YYREEE (reference sequence). CDR3 length: 14 amino acids. The CDR3 DNA reads as TGTGCCAGCAGCTCCGGGACAGCCCCTATGGGCTACACCTTC. Encoded protein: CASSSGTAPMGYTF.

The chain carries TRBV5-1 and TRBJ2-7; D is undetermined. The CDR3 has 13 residues. Germline assignment: CDR1 SGHRS and CDR2 YFSETQ. V was clipped by 0 bases and J by 2 bases, with 6 bases between them. The CDR3 region is CASSLDSAYEQYV. In DNA, the CDR3 is TGCGCCAGCAGCTTGGATTCCGCCTACGAGCAGTACGTC.